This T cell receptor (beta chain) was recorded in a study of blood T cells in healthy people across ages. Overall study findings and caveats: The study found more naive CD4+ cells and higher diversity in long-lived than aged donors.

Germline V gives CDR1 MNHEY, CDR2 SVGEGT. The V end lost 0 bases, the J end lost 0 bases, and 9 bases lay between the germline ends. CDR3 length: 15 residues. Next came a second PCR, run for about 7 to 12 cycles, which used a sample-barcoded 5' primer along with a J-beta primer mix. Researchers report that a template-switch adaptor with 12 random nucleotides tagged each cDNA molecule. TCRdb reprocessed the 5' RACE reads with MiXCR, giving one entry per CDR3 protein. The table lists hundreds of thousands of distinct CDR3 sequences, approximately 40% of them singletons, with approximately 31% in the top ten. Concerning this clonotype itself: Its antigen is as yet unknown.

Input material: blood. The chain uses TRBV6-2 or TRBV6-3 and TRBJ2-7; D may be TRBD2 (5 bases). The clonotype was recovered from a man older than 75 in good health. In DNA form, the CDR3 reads TGTGCCAGCAGTTACTCGGCTAGCTGCTCCTACGAGCAGTACTTC. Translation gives CASSYSASCSYEQYF.